This T cell receptor beta chain was observed in a study of T cells and copy number aberrations in small-cell lung cancer. Donors had limited-stage small-cell lung cancer and underwent surgical resection in Hangzhou, China, between the late 2000s and the early 2020s. The CDR3 runs 16 residues. V was clipped by 2 bases and J by 6 bases; unmatched bases: 5. Germline CDR1 SGHRS, CDR2 YFSETQ. Data came from immunoSEQ multiplex PCR; TCRdb stores just in-frame clones and leaves some out. Of 2,500 to 3,000 clones listed, about four fifths are singletons. The source is a man aged 65 to 79 with small cell lung cancer. J is TRBJ2-3 and V is TRBV5-1; 14 bases match TRBD2. Sequenced input: normal tissue next to the tumor. CDR3 residues: CASSFGTSGGADTQYF. The DNA of the CDR3 is TGCGCCAGCAGCTTCGGGACTAGCGGGGGAGCGGATACGCAGTATTTT.